Presented here are 26 T cell receptor beta chains from one specimen sequenced in a study of CD8 T cells in ankylosing spondylitis. Their antigen targets remain unknown. Study-wide results and limits: The study identified a TCR beta motif of under 10 highly homologous variants that appeared characteristic of ankylosing spondylitis blood.

TCRdb redid the calling of the 5' RACE reads with MiXCR, one entry per CDR3 protein. The sample holds 650,000 to 800,000 distinct CDR3 sequences; 15% to 20% are singletons and the top ten take roughly a fifth. Material: blood, either unsorted or a sorted T cell fraction (not recorded which). Every receptor here comes from a male donor with ankylosing spondylitis.

This chain connects TRBV6-2 or TRBV6-3 to TRBJ2-5; TRBD2 might be the D (5 bases). Trimming stripped 7 bases from V and 1 base from J, with 16 bases between. CDR1 is MNHEY and CDR2 is SVGEGT in the germline V gene. This CDR3 has 15 residues. The CDR3 is CASTRWSAGQETQYF. DNA of the CDR3: TGTGCCAGCACCCGTTGGAGCGCGGGCCAAGAGACCCAGTACTTC.

This clonotype was detected only a few times. The rearrangement uses TRBV6-5 and TRBJ2-7; TRBD1 matches 8 bases. Germline CDR1 MNHEY, CDR2 SVGAGI. V gave up 0 bases and J gave up 2 bases; unmatched junction bases: 3. The CDR3 runs 15 residues. CDR3 sequence reads: CASSYSAGGPYEQYF. The CDR3, as DNA: TGTGCCAGCAGTTACTCGGCAGGGGGCCCCTACGAGCAGTACTTC.

The table lists this clonotype with a few counts. The V call is TRBV3-1, the J call TRBJ1-6; 11 positions match TRBD1. CDR1 LGHDT and CDR2 YNNKEL come from the germline V gene (reference sequence). Unmatched junction bases numbered 9, after V lost 7 bases and J lost 7 bases. This CDR3 has 16 amino acids. The CDR3 loop reads CASTLSRDRGNSPLHF. The CDR3 DNA sequence: TGTGCCAGCACCCTAAGCCGGGACAGGGGGAATTCACCCCTCCACTTT.

The V and J genes are TRBV25-1 and TRBJ2-5; a possible D gene is TRBD2 (5 bases). With 2 bases removed from V and 1 base from J, the gap between germline ends came to 11 bases. Germline loops: CDR1 MGHDK, CDR2 SYGVNS. The CDR3 contains 15 residues. CDR3 amino acids: CASSEMEDPQETQYF. The CDR3 nucleotides are TGTGCCAGCAGTGAAATGGAGGATCCCCAAGAGACCCAGTACTTC. The whole variable domain, remainder taken from reference TRBV25-1 and TRBJ2-5, is EADIYQTPRYLVIGTGKKITLECSQTMGHDKMYWYQQDPGMELHLIHYSYGVNSTEKGDLSSESTVSRIRTEHFPLTLESARPSHTSQYLCASSEMEDPQETQYFGPGTRLLVL.

Only a few counts were recorded for this clonotype. The chain links TRBV4-1 to TRBJ1-1; D is unclear. Trimming removed 0 bases from V and 1 base from J, with 9 bases in between. The CDR3 has 15 residues. Per germline, CDR1 MGHRA and CDR2 YSYEKL. CDR3 residues: CASSQDPQPNTEAFF. In nucleotides, the CDR3 is TGCGCCAGCAGCCAAGACCCCCAACCGAACACTGAAGCTTTCTTT.

This clonotype was counted a few times. The V and J genes are TRBV7-9 and TRBJ1-3, with D uncertain. Germline assignment: CDR1 SEHNR and CDR2 FQNEAQ (reference sequence). With 5 bases removed from V and 4 bases from J, the gap between germline ends came to 12 bases. The CDR3 is 14 amino acids. CDR3 residues: CASSPGETGNTIYF. In DNA form, the CDR3 reads TGTGCCAGCAGCCCGGGTGAAACCGGAAACACCATATATTTT.

This chain uses TRBV6-1 with TRBJ1-6, with 7 bases aligning to TRBD1. CDR1 MNHNS and CDR2 SASEGT come from the germline V gene. V shed 6 bases and J 7 bases; nucleotides not matched to a gene: 3. The CDR3 spans 13 residues. The CDR3 DNA reads TGTGCCAGCAGAAACAGGGGAAATTCACCCCTCCACTTT. It specifies CASRNRGNSPLHF.

This clonotype was detected a few times. The rearrangement links TRBV20-1 to TRBJ2-1; 7 nucleotides align to TRBD2. The CDR3 is made up of 15 amino acids. The germline V gene has CDR1 DFQATT and CDR2 SNEGSKA (reference sequence). Trimming removed 4 bases from V and 5 bases from J; junction bases left unmatched: 11. The CDR3 nucleotides read TGCAGTGCTACCTCAAGCGGGGAACTACACAATGAGCAGTTCTTC. This codes for CSATSSGELHNEQFF.

This clonotype was picked up a small number of times. CDR3 in DNA: TGTGCCAGCACTCTTTCCCCGTATCCAGATACGCAGTATTTT. Protein product: CASTLSPYPDTQYF. This sequence joins TRBV6-1 and TRBJ2-3; D call uncertain. The V gene lost 7 bases and the J gene lost 4 bases, with 15 bases spanning the gap. The CDR3 runs to 14 residues. The V gene's germline CDR1 is MNHNS and CDR2 SASEGT.

The table lists this clonotype with a few counts. The chain recombines TRBV20-1 with TRBJ2-7, with D unclear. The V and J ends lost 0 bases and 2 bases respectively, with 17 bases between them. This CDR3 is 16 amino acids long. Germline CDR1 and CDR2: DFQATT and SNEGSKA (reference sequence). In DNA, the CDR3 is TGCAGTGCTAGAGATAGCCTCTCTTACTCTCCCTACGAGCAGTACTTC. Translation gives CSARDSLSYSPYEQYF.

This clonotype was detected many times. The germline gene is not matched at one end of the junction; a read error may be the cause. The CDR3 region is CASSLGVNEQFF. The CDR3 coding sequence is TGTGCCAGCAGTTTAGGAGTGAATGAGCAGTTCTTC. The genes are TRBV7-9 and TRBJ2-1, with D uncertain. CDR1 is SEHNR and CDR2 is FQNEAQ in the germline V gene (reference sequence). The CDR3 is 12 amino acids. Using reference TRBV7-9 and TRBJ2-1 for the parts outside the CDR3, the full variable domain is DTGVSQNPRHKITKRGQNVTFRCDPISEHNRLYWYRQTLGQGPEFLTYFQNEAQLEKSRLLSDRFSAERPKGSFSTLEIQRTEQGDSAMYLCASSLGVNEQFFGPGTRLTVL.

This clonotype was detected many times. The chain is built from TRBV12-3 or TRBV12-4 and TRBJ1-3, with D perhaps TRBD1 (5 bases). V was clipped by 6 bases and J by 2 bases, with 14 bases between them. This CDR3 spans 15 amino acids. DNA of the CDR3: TGTGCCAGCAGACCAGGAGGGGAGCCTGGAAACACCATATATTTT. It codes for CASRPGGEPGNTIYF.

This clonotype was seen repeatedly, ten times or more. The chain uses TRBV29-1 and TRBJ2-1; a weak D match, TRBD2 (5 bases). The germline V gene has CDR1 SQVTM and CDR2 ANQGSEA. The CDR3 is made up of 15 amino acids. Trimming took off 7 bases at V and 8 bases at J, with 24 bases between the two ends. In nucleotides, the CDR3 is TGCAGCGCCCAAGTGGGCCCATCCTTCGGGGATGAGCAGTTCTTC. Protein: CSAQVGPSFGDEQFF.

This clonotype came up many times. The chain combines TRBV7-2 with TRBJ2-7, with 9 nucleotides matching TRBD2. Looked up from germline, CDR1 is SGHTA and CDR2 is FQGNSA. The CDR3 is made up of 16 amino acids. The junction had 9 bases not matched to a gene; V was cut back by 1 base and J by 5 bases. CDR3 bases: TGTGCCAGCAGCTTAGGAAGGAGCGCTAGCGGGAACGAGCAGTACTTC. Translation: CASSLGRSASGNEQYF.

The genes are TRBV5-1 and TRBJ2-3; tentative D call: TRBD2 (6 bases). The V end was cut by 0 bases, the J end by 5 bases, with 13 bases between. The CDR3 has 15 amino acids. Germline CDR1 is SGHRS and CDR2 is YFSETQ. The CDR3 region is CASSLVSLAQDTQYF. The CDR3 DNA sequence: TGCGCCAGCAGCTTGGTGTCGCTAGCGCAAGATACGCAGTATTTT.

The chain combines TRBV11-2 with TRBJ1-1, with 8 bases matching TRBD1. J gave up 4 bases and V 1 base, and 11 bases lay outside the gene matches. The germline gives CDR1 SGHAT, CDR2 FQNNGV. This CDR3 has 17 amino acids. The DNA for the CDR3 is TGTGCCAGCAGCTTAGGAGTCAGGGGGCTGGAGGGCACTGAAGCTTTCTTT. Protein product: CASSLGVRGLEGTEAFF.

The V gene is TRBV5-1, the J gene TRBJ1-4, with 7 nucleotides matching TRBD1. The CDR3 spans 17 residues. CDR1 and CDR2 from the germline V gene are SGHRS and YFSETQ. J was trimmed by 1 base and V by 4 bases; bases with no gene match: 10. The CDR3 is CASSLRGQGITNEKLFF. The CDR3 DNA follows: TGCGCCAGCAGCCTAAGGGGGCAGGGGATAACTAATGAAAAACTGTTTTTT.

This clonotype was observed a few times. The V gene is TRBV5-1, the J gene TRBJ2-7; 10 bases are shared with TRBD1. Germline assignment: CDR1 SGHRS and CDR2 YFSETQ. V trimming: 7 bases; J trimming: 3 bases; junction bases outside the gene matches: 4. The CDR3 is made up of 13 amino acids. The CDR3 is CASRDRGNYEQYF. The CDR3, as DNA: TGCGCCAGCCGGGACAGGGGAAACTACGAGCAGTACTTC.

This clonotype was picked up a small number of times. The J gene is TRBJ2-3, the V gene TRBV9; possibly TRBD2 for D (5 bases). The CDR3 consists of 15 residues. The V gene lost 4 bases and the J gene lost 3 bases, with 15 bases spanning the gap. From germline, CDR1 is SGDLS and CDR2 YYNGEE. CDR3 in amino acids: CASSPRTRGTDTQYF. The CDR3 region has the DNA TGTGCCAGCAGCCCCCGGACCCGAGGGACAGATACGCAGTATTTT. The full variable domain, completed using reference TRBV9 and TRBJ2-3, is DSGVTQTPKHLITATGQRVTLRCSPRSGDLSVYWYQQSLDQGLQFLIQYYNGEERAKGNILERFSAQQFPDLHSELNLSSLELGDSALYFCASSPRTRGTDTQYFGPGTRLTVL.

This clonotype showed up just a few times. The chain combines TRBV4-3 with TRBJ2-3; 9 positions agree with TRBD1. V shed 0 bases and J 1 base; nucleotides not matched to a gene: 2. The germline V gene has CDR1 LGHNA and CDR2 YSLEER. CDR3 length equals 16 residues. In DNA form, the CDR3 reads TGCGCCAGCAGCCAAGATAGGGACAGGGGCACAGATACGCAGTATTTT. It yields the protein CASSQDRDRGTDTQYF.

This sequence joins TRBV29-1 and TRBJ2-2, with TRBD2 matching over 7 bases. Looked up from germline, CDR1 is SQVTM and CDR2 is ANQGSEA. There are 13 residues in the CDR3. J gave up 4 bases and V 5 bases, and 4 bases lay outside the gene matches. The CDR3 DNA reads TGCAGCGTTAGCGGGATCGGCACCGGGGAGCTGTTTTTT. Translation: CSVSGIGTGELFF.

This chain connects TRBV3-1 to TRBJ2-1; D ambiguous. CDR1 and CDR2 (germline): LGHDT, YNNKEL (reference sequence). V lost 1 base and J lost 8, with 15 bases in between. The CDR3 runs to 15 residues. The CDR3 spells CASSQGQNSLDEQFF. The CDR3 DNA reads as TGTGCCAGCAGCCAAGGCCAGAATTCCTTAGATGAGCAGTTCTTC.

The chain is built from TRBV18 and TRBJ1-2; D uncertain. This CDR3 comprises 14 residues. The germline V gene has CDR1 KGHSH and CDR2 LQKENI. With 3 bases removed from V and 2 bases from J, the gap between germline ends came to 10 bases. The CDR3 here is CASSPVSQNYGYTF. As DNA, the CDR3 is TGTGCCAGCTCACCCGTCAGCCAAAACTATGGCTACACCTTC.

This chain joins TRBV4-1 and TRBJ2-1; the D gene is possibly TRBD1 (5 bases). Trimming shortened V by 4 bases and J by 0 bases, and 13 bases separated the two germline ends. Germline loops: CDR1 MGHRA, CDR2 YSYEKL. This CDR3 is built from 16 residues. The CDR3 bases are TGCGCCAGCAGCCCACTACAGGCAAGCTCCTACAATGAGCAGTTCTTC. It codes for CASSPLQASSYNEQFF.

V and J are TRBV19 and TRBJ2-5; TRBD2 might be the D (5 bases). CDR1 and CDR2 from the germline V gene are LNHDA and SQIVND (reference sequence). The CDR3 covers 15 residues. V lost 3 bases and J 5 bases, leaving 16 bases between the germline ends. The CDR3 protein is CASSIVGVGTETQYF. The DNA for the CDR3 is TGTGCCAGTAGTATCGTGGGAGTGGGAACGGAGACCCAGTACTTC.

Turning to this clonotype: A far larger clone is a single base away, which makes a read error likely. The chain links TRBV5-1 to TRBJ1-5, with D maybe TRBD1 (6 bases). V was pared by 0 bases and J by 0 bases, with 7 bases between. Germline values: CDR1 SGHRS, CDR2 YFSETQ. The CDR3 extends over 15 amino acids. The CDR3 bases are TGCGCCAGCAGCTTGGGGGACATTAGCAATCAGCCCCAGCATTTT. Its translation: CASSLGDISNQPQHF.